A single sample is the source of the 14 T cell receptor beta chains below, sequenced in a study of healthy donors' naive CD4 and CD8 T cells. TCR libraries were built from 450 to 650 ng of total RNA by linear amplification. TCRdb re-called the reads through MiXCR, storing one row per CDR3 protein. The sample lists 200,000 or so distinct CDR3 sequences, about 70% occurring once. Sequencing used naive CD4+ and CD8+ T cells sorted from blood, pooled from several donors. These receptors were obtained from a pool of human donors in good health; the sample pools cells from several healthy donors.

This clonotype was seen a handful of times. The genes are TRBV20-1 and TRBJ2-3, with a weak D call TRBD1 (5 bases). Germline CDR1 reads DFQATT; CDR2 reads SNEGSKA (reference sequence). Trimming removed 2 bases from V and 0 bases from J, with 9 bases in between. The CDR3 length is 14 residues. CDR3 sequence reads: CSARSPGSTDTQYF. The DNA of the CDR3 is TGCAGTGCTAGATCGCCAGGGAGCACAGATACGCAGTATTTT.

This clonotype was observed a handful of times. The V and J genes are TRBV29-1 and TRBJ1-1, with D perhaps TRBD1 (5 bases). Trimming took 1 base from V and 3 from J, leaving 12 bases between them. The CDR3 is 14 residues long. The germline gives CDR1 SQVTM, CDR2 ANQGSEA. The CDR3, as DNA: TGCAGCGTTGAAGGGAGGGGCAGTTACACTGAAGCTTTCTTT. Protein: CSVEGRGSYTEAFF.

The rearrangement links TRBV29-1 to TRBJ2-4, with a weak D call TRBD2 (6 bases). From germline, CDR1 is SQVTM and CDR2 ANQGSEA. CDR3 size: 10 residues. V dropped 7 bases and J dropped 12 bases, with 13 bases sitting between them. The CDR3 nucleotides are TGCAGCGCCCTAGGAGGGGATCAGTACTTC. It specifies CSALGGDQYF.

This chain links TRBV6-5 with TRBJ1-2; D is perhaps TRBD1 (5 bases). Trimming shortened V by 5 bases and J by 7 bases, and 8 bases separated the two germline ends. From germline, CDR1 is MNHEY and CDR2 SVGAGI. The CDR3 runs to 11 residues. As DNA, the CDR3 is TGTGCCAGCAGTGGGGCAGTTGGCTACACCTTC. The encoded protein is CASSGAVGYTF.

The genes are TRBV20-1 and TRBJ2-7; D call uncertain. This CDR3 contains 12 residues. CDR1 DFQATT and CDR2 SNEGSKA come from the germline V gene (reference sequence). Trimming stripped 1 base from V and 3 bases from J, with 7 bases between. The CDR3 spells CSARGRNYEQYF. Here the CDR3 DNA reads TGCAGTGCTAGAGGGAGAAACTACGAGCAGTACTTC.

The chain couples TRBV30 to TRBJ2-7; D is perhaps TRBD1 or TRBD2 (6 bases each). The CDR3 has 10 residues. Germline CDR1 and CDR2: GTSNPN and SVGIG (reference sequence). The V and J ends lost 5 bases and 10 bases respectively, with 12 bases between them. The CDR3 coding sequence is TGTGCCTGGGGACTACAGGGACAGTACTTC. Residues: CAWGLQGQYF. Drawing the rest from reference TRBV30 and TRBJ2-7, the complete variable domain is SQTIHQWPATLVQPVGSPLSLECTVEGTSNPNLYWYRQAAGRGLQLLFYSVGIGQISSEVPQNLSASRPQDRQFILSSKKLLLSDSGFYLCAWGLQGQYFGPGTRLTVT.

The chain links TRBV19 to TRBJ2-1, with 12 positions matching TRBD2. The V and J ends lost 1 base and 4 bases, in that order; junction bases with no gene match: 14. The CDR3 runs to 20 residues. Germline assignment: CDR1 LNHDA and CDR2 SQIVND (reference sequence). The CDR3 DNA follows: TGTGCCAGTAGTATAGGGTACCGACTAGCGGGGGTCCTAACTTACAATGAGCAGTTCTTC. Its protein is CASSIGYRLAGVLTYNEQFF.

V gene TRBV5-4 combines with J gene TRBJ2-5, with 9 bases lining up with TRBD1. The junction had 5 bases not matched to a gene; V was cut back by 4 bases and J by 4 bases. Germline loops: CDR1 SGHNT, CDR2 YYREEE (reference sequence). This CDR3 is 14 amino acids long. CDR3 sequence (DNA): TGTGCCAGCAGCGAGGGACAGGGAGGAGAGACCCAGTACTTC. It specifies CASSEGQGGETQYF.

The CDR3 DNA is TGCAGCGTCTTGGCTGGGAATGGCGAGCAGTACTTC. Translation gives CSVLAGNGEQYF. This sequence joins TRBV29-1 and TRBJ2-7; D call uncertain. Germline lookup yields CDR1 SQVTM and CDR2 ANQGSEA. This CDR3 is built from 12 residues. Between the trimmed V and J ends, which lost 6 bases and 6 bases, there was a span of 15 bases.

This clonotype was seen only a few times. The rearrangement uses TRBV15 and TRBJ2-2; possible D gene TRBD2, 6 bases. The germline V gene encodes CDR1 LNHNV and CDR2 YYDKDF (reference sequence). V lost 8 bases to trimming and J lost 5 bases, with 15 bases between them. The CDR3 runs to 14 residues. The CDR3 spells CATDPLSGTGELFF. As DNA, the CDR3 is TGTGCCACCGACCCGCTCAGCGGGACCGGGGAGCTGTTTTTT.

The CDR3 coding sequence is TGCGCCAGCAGAGAAGTTGGACACACTGAAGCTTTCTTT. It encodes CASREVGHTEAFF. This chain uses TRBV5-1 with TRBJ1-1; D gene ambiguous. The germline V gene has CDR1 SGHRS and CDR2 YFSETQ. Trimming pared 5 bases from V and 3 bases from J, leaving 11 bases between. This CDR3 is 13 amino acids long.

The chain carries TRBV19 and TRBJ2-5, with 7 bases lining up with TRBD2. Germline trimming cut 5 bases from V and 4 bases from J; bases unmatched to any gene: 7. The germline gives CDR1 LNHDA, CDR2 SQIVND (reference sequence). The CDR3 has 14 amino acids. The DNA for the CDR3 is TGTGCCAGTAGTTCCACCCCTAGCGGAGAGACCCAGTACTTC. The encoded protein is CASSSTPSGETQYF.

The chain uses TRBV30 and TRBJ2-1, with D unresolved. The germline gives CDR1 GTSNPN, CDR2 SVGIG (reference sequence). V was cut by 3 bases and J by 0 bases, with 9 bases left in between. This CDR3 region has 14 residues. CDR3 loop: CAWRRISSYNEQFF. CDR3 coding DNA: TGTGCCTGGAGGCGGATTAGCTCCTACAATGAGCAGTTCTTC.

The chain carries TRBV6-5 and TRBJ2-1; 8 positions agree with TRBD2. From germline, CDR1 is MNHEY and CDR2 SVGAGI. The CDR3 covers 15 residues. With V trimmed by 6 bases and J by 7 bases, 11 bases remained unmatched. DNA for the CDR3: TGTGCCAGCAGGAAACAGCGGGGGAGCCAGAATGAGCAGTTCTTC. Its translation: CASRKQRGSQNEQFF.